The 10 T cell receptor beta chains below come from one sample, sequenced in a study of shared clonotypes between healthy human individuals. The repertoire was sequenced with immunoSEQ multiplex PCR; TCRdb's copy has only in-frame clones and lacks some. The sample contains 1.4 million or so clones, approximately 98.5% of which appear only once. What was sequenced was naive CD4+ T cells sorted from blood. Subset meaning: CD45RA+ positively selected. The receptor source for this set is a man aged 30 to 45 in good health.

This sequence joins TRBV6-4 and TRBJ2-1; 10 bases are a match to TRBD2. This CDR3 comprises 14 residues. Germline V gene data show CDR1 as MRHNA and CDR2 as SNTAGT. J was trimmed by 6 bases and V by 8 bases; bases with no gene match: 7. CDR3 in amino acids: CASQRTSGANEQFF. Written as DNA, the CDR3 is TGTGCCAGCCAGAGGACTAGCGGAGCCAATGAGCAGTTCTTC.

V usage is TRBV11-2 and J usage is TRBJ2-7; TRBD2 is a possible D gene (5 bases). CDR1 and CDR2 from the germline V gene are SGHAT and FQNNGV. The CDR3 runs to 17 residues. V was pared by 4 bases and J by 5 bases, with 24 bases between. CDR3: CASSYGGQSVVSDEQYF. The CDR3 DNA reads as TGTGCCAGCAGCTACGGCGGGCAGTCGGTTGTAAGCGACGAGCAGTACTTC.

The V call is TRBV10-3, the J call TRBJ2-3, with 10 nucleotides matching TRBD2. V lost 3 bases to trimming and J lost 3 bases; unmatched junction nucleotides: 3. This CDR3 is 15 amino acids long. Germline V gene lookup returns CDR1 ENHRY and CDR2 SYGVKD. The CDR3 sequence: CAISEPGLATDTQYF. The CDR3 DNA follows: TGTGCCATCAGTGAACCGGGACTAGCGACAGATACGCAGTATTTT.

This chain joins TRBV6-6 and TRBJ2-1, with TRBD1 matching over 8 bases. CDR3 size: 13 residues. Germline values: CDR1 MNHNY, CDR2 SVGAGI (reference sequence). The V gene end was trimmed by 7 bases and the J gene end by 6 bases; junction bases not matched to a gene: 5. In DNA, the CDR3 is TGTGCCAGCAAAACTACAGGGGGCAATGAGCAGTTCTTC. Amino acids: CASKTTGGNEQFF.

J is TRBJ2-1 and V is TRBV18, with 9 bases that match TRBD2. Unmatched junction bases numbered 16, after V lost 4 bases and J lost 0 bases. CDR1 and CDR2 from the germline V gene are KGHSH and LQKENI. The length of the CDR3 is 20 residues. CDR3 nucleotides: TGTGCCAGCTCACGCCGGGTGGCTAGCGGGACCAAGAGCTCCTACAATGAGCAGTTCTTC. Translating gives CASSRRVASGTKSSYNEQFF.

V gene TRBV2 combines with J gene TRBJ1-5, with D uncertain. The CDR3 runs 13 residues. Per germline, CDR1 SNHLY and CDR2 FYNNEI. CDR3 DNA sequence: TGTGTTGGCAAGGCAGGAGTATATCAGCCCCAGCATTTT. It yields the protein CVGKAGVYQPQHF.

The rearrangement links TRBV21-1 to TRBJ2-1. TRBV21-1 is an annotated pseudogene. The CDR3 runs to 14 residues. CDR3 DNA: TGTGCCCCCGTGCCCCAAAGATCCTACAATGAGCAGTTCTTC. As protein: CAPVPQRSYNEQFF.

V gene TRBV25-1 combines with J gene TRBJ2-1, with 9 bases matching TRBD2. Trimming took 5 bases from V and 7 from J; bases not matched to a gene: 12. This CDR3 spans 16 amino acids. The germline gives CDR1 MGHDK, CDR2 SYGVNS. The CDR3 spells CASSFFSGSGGNEQFF. The DNA for the CDR3 is TGTGCCAGCAGTTTCTTTAGCGGGAGTGGGGGAAATGAGCAGTTCTTC.

The rearrangement uses TRBV18 and TRBJ2-1, with TRBD1 matching over 8 bases. The CDR3 is 17 residues long. The J segment lost 2 bases and the V segment lost 6 bases, leaving 12 bases of the junction unmatched. Germline V gene data show CDR1 as KGHSH and CDR2 as LQKENI. CDR3 sequence (DNA): TGTGCCAGCTCGGAAAGAACGCAGGGGGCCCCCTACAATGAGCAGTTCTTC. Translation gives CASSERTQGAPYNEQFF.

For this clone: Other DNA sequences from this sample encode an identical CDR3 as well. The gene calls are TRBV6-5 and TRBJ2-1; 8 bases match TRBD2. Germline CDR1 reads MNHEY; CDR2 reads SVGAGI. J lost 7 bases, V lost 4 bases, and 6 bases had no gene match. The CDR3 spans 14 residues. The CDR3 nucleotides are TGTGCCAGCAGTTCCCCGGGAGGGGGTAATGAGCAGTTCTTC. This encodes CASSSPGGGNEQFF.